This T cell receptor beta chain was captured in a study of response to subunit inactivated influenza vaccine. CDR3 length: 16 amino acids. V lost 5 bases and J 0 bases, leaving 13 bases between the germline ends. There are a few counts of this clonotype. TCRdb used MiXCR to reprocess the RT-PCR reads, holding one entry per CDR3 protein. The sample yields about 480,000 distinct CDR3 sequences, 11% seen once. Sequences were derived from PBMCs from blood, sampled roughly 45 days after vaccination. V and J are TRBV12-3 or TRBV12-4 and TRBJ2-2; either TRBD1 or TRBD2 may supply D (5 bases each). This receptor was taken from a man aged 45-60 years who received an inactivated influenza vaccine. The CDR3 DNA follows: TGTGCCAGCAGTACCGGGACGTTCGCGAACACCGGGGAGCTGTTTTTT. It encodes CASSTGTFANTGELFF.